A single sample is the source of the 17 T cell receptor beta chains below, sequenced in a study of T-cell memory formation after mild COVID-19. One entry per CDR3 protein, called by TCRdb with MiXCR from the 5' RACE reads. The sample has around 49,000 distinct CDR3 sequences, 27% seen once. Specimen: PBMCs or a T cell subset sorted from them (not recorded which). These receptors were obtained from a man between 18 and 35 years old who had mild COVID-19 (a few samples of this study predate the infection). Cell type and time point are not known.

This sequence joins TRBV5-1 and TRBJ2-7, with D perhaps matching TRBD1 or TRBD2 (5 bases each). Germline values: CDR1 SGHRS, CDR2 YFSETQ. The V and J ends lost 1 base and 6 bases respectively, with 8 bases between them. CDR3 size: 12 residues. CDR3 DNA sequence: TGCGCCAGCAGCTTGAGAGGGGTCGAGCAGTACTTC. It encodes CASSLRGVEQYF.

This chain uses TRBV7-3 with TRBJ2-2; D is possibly TRBD1 (5 bases). CDR3 length equals 17 residues. The V end was cut by 0 bases, the J end by 1 base, with 12 bases between. The germline CDR1 and CDR2 sequences are SGHTA and FQGTGA. The CDR3 DNA is TGTGCCAGCAGCTTAACAGGGGTTTTATGGAACACCGGGGAGCTGTTTTTT. This sequence encodes CASSLTGVLWNTGELFF.

This chain connects TRBV15 to TRBJ1-1; D is unclear. The germline V and J ends were trimmed by 8 bases and 3 bases, with 16 bases remaining between them. In germline, CDR1 is LNHNV, CDR2 YYDKDF (reference sequence). This CDR3 comprises 14 residues. The CDR3 nucleotides are TGTGCCACCCGGCCCCACTCGAGGGACACTGAAGCTTTCTTT. Protein product: CATRPHSRDTEAFF.

J is TRBJ1-4 and V is TRBV12-3 or TRBV12-4; D perhaps matches TRBD1 (6 bases). V was pared by 6 bases and J by 8 bases, with 16 bases between. The CDR3 covers 14 residues. CDR3 in DNA: TGTGCCAGCAGGGAGGCCGGGGGCGGCGAAAAACTGTTTTTT. Translating it yields CASREAGGGEKLFF.

This clonotype was found a few times. This chain connects TRBV7-9 to TRBJ2-7; the D gene is possibly TRBD2 (6 bases). The CDR3 is 15 amino acids. V was trimmed by 4 bases and J by 3 bases, leaving 16 bases between them. Germline V CDR1 and CDR2: SEHNR, FQNEAQ (reference sequence). The CDR3 region is CASSYGGLTNYEQYF. The CDR3 DNA reads TGTGCCAGCAGCTACGGGGGTCTGACAAACTACGAGCAGTACTTC.

The chain uses TRBV7-9 and TRBJ2-3, with 10 positions matching TRBD2. CDR3 length equals 16 residues. The V and J ends lost 4 bases and 7 bases, in that order; junction bases with no gene match: 11. Germline V lookup: CDR1 SEHNR, CDR2 FQNEAQ (reference sequence). CDR3 region: CASSYSGGVLRHTQYF. CDR3 DNA sequence: TGTGCCAGCAGCTACAGCGGGGGGGTCCTCCGACATACGCAGTATTTT.

This chain joins TRBV30 and TRBJ1-1; no firm D call. Germline V gene data show CDR1 as GTSNPN and CDR2 as SVGIG (reference sequence). The CDR3 has 14 residues. V lost 7 bases, J lost 1 base, and 16 bases lay in between. The DNA for the CDR3 is TGTGCCTCCGTTGACGTTTTGGCGAACACTGAAGCTTTCTTT. Residues: CASVDVLANTEAFF.

DNA for the CDR3: TGTGCCAGCAGTTTACTAGCGGGGGGGCTAAATGAGCAGTTCTTC. It encodes CASSLLAGGLNEQFF. The chain carries TRBV6-5 and TRBJ2-1, with TRBD2 matching over 13 bases. The CDR3 is 15 residues long. Germline CDR1 reads MNHEY; CDR2 reads SVGAGI. J gave up 7 bases and V 4 bases, and 4 bases lay outside the gene matches.

The chain uses TRBV5-1 and TRBJ2-1, with D unclear. This CDR3 region has 14 residues. V was trimmed by 7 bases and J by 6 bases, leaving 17 bases between them. Per the germline V gene, CDR1 is SGHRS and CDR2 is YFSETQ. This CDR3 is CASAYLELGNEQFF. In nucleotides, the CDR3 is TGCGCCAGCGCCTACTTGGAGCTGGGCAATGAGCAGTTCTTC.

The V and J genes are TRBV4-1 and TRBJ2-5; 12 positions agree with TRBD2. The CDR3 covers 16 residues. V shed 3 bases, J shed 2 bases, and the junction held 4 bases outside the gene matches. The germline CDR1 and CDR2 sequences are MGHRA and YSYEKL. CDR3 sequence reads: CASSHRLAGAQETQYF. CDR3 nucleotide sequence: TGCGCCAGCAGCCACCGACTAGCGGGGGCGCAAGAGACCCAGTACTTC.

This clonotype was found a few times. This chain links TRBV7-2 with TRBJ2-3; 9 positions match TRBD2. V lost 5 bases and J lost 4; bases outside the gene matches: 1. Looked up from germline, CDR1 is SGHTA and CDR2 is FQGNSA. The CDR3 extends over 13 amino acids. The CDR3: CASSAGGPDTQYF. CDR3 in DNA: TGTGCCAGCAGCGCGGGGGGGCCAGATACGCAGTATTTT.

J is TRBJ2-3 and V is TRBV27, with 8 bases lining up with TRBD2. CDR1 is MNHEY and CDR2 is SMNVEV in the germline V gene (reference sequence). Unmatched junction bases numbered 5, after V lost 2 bases and J lost 7 bases. This CDR3 has 14 residues. The CDR3 protein is CASSLAGGPNTQYF. The CDR3 DNA reads as TGTGCCAGCAGTTTAGCGGGGGGCCCGAATACGCAGTATTTT.

This sequence joins TRBV2 and TRBJ1-5, with unresolved D. Germline CDR1 is SNHLY and CDR2 is FYNNEI. The germline V and J ends were trimmed by 1 base and 7 bases, with 8 bases remaining between them. The CDR3 covers 13 residues. This CDR3 reads CASSEVGKQPQHF. CDR3 nucleotide sequence: TGTGCCAGCAGTGAAGTAGGAAAACAGCCCCAGCATTTT.

This clonotype was seen more than once but under ten times. The chain's CDR3 is CASSISSSYGYTF. The CDR3, as DNA: TGTGCCAGTAGTATCAGTTCCTCCTATGGCTACACCTTC. The V call is TRBV19, the J call TRBJ1-2; D is unresolved. Looked up from germline, CDR1 is LNHDA and CDR2 is SQIVND (reference sequence). This CDR3 contains 13 residues. The V end was cut by 3 bases, the J end by 4 bases, with 9 bases between. Full variable domain (outside the CDR3, taken from reference TRBV19 and TRBJ1-2): DGGITQSPKYLFRKEGQNVTLSCEQNLNHDAMYWYRQDPGQGLRLIYYSQIVNDFQKGDIAEGYSVSREKKESFPLTVTSAQKNPTAFYLCASSISSSYGYTFGSGTRLTVV.

J is TRBJ1-1 and V is TRBV5-5, with D perhaps matching TRBD1 (5 bases). This CDR3 is 14 amino acids long. Germline V lookup: CDR1 SGHKS, CDR2 YYEKEE (reference sequence). Trimming removed 2 bases from V and 0 bases from J, with 8 bases in between. This chain's CDR3 is CASSLQALNTEAFF. In DNA form, the CDR3 reads TGTGCCAGCAGCTTACAGGCTCTGAACACTGAAGCTTTCTTT.

The V call is TRBV9, the J call TRBJ1-3; possible D gene TRBD1, 5 bases. This CDR3 contains 15 residues. Trimming pared 6 bases from V and 0 bases from J, leaving 13 bases between. Germline-derived CDR1 and CDR2 are SGDLS and YYNGEE. CDR3 bases: TGTGCCAGCACCGAGGGACCCAGCTCTGGAAACACCATATATTTT. Translated: CASTEGPSSGNTIYF.

This clonotype has just a few counts. The V call is TRBV4-1, the J call TRBJ1-2; TRBD1 matches at 10 bases. The CDR3 runs 15 residues. Looked up from germline, CDR1 is MGHRA and CDR2 is YSYEKL. V shed 4 bases and J 6 bases; nucleotides not matched to a gene: 8. In DNA, the CDR3 is TGCGCCAGCAGCCCGGGACAGGGGTCTGGGGATGGCTACACCTTC. Translation: CASSPGQGSGDGYTF.